One sample yielded the 20 T cell receptor beta chains listed below, sequenced in a study of cytomegalovirus exposure and HLA in healthy donors. Both 60 Vbeta primers and 13 Jbeta primers went into the PCR. Using immunoSEQ multiplex PCR, the repertoire was profiled, and TCRdb retains in-frame clones only, with some absent. The sample records 100,000 to 150,000 clones, about 10% being singletons. The source material was PBMCs. Receptor source: a woman in her 40s in good health and CMV-seropositive.

This clone was counted many times. CDR3 sequence: CASSYESQNTEAFF. DNA of the CDR3: TGTGCCAGCAGTTACGAGAGCCAAAACACTGAAGCTTTCTTT. J is TRBJ1-1 and V is TRBV6-5; D gene ambiguous. The CDR3 is 14 amino acids. Per germline, CDR1 MNHEY and CDR2 SVGAGI. Deletions cut 2 bases from V and 2 bases from J, with 9 bases between.

This sequence joins TRBV9 and TRBJ2-1; weak D call: TRBD2 (5 bases). With 0 bases removed from V and 2 bases from J, the gap between germline ends came to 24 bases. The germline V gene encodes CDR1 SGDLS and CDR2 YYNGEE. CDR3 length: 20 residues. CDR3 bases: TGTGCCAGCAGCGTAGGTGCGGCTAGCTATTCGAGGTTTGCCTACAATGAGCAGTTCTTC. As protein: CASSVGAASYSRFAYNEQFF.

This clone occurred a few times. The genes are TRBV7-2 and TRBJ2-5; maybe TRBD2 (7 bases). CDR3 length equals 15 residues. Trimming removed 5 bases from V and 3 bases from J, with 16 bases in between. Germline V gene sequence: CDR1 SGHTA, CDR2 FQGNSA. The DNA for the CDR3 is TGTGCCAGCAGCGCTCGGGGGGCGTGGGAAGAGACCCAGTACTTC. It is translated as CASSARGAWEETQYF.

A few counts support this clone. V gene TRBV20-1 combines with J gene TRBJ1-1; TRBD1 matches at 8 bases. Germline CDR1 and CDR2: DFQATT and SNEGSKA (reference sequence). CDR3 length: 11 residues. V shed 6 bases, J shed 5 bases, and the junction held 2 bases outside the gene matches. Here the CDR3 reads CSATGGTEAFF. The DNA of the CDR3 is TGCAGTGCCACAGGGGGTACTGAAGCTTTCTTT.

This clone came up a few times. The chain recombines TRBV6-5 with TRBJ2-5; TRBD1 matches at 8 bases. The J call may be mistaken, given a closer DNA end match to TRBJ2-7. The CDR3 sequence is 13 residues long. Germline-derived CDR1 and CDR2 are MNHEY and SVGAGI. This CDR3 reads CASSYGTGGEQYF. The CDR3 DNA is TGTGCCAGCAGTTACGGTACAGGGGGCGAGCAGTACTTC.

The V and J genes are TRBV6-4 and TRBJ2-4; D is possibly TRBD1 (5 bases). This CDR3 spans 17 amino acids. Looked up from germline, CDR1 is MRHNA and CDR2 is SNTAGT. V shed 2 bases and J shed 2 bases, with 16 bases lying between them. The CDR3 reads CASSDPKGLRSKNIQYF. CDR3 sequence (DNA): TGTGCCAGCAGTGACCCGAAGGGGTTAAGATCCAAAAACATTCAGTACTTC.

This clone was seen a handful of times. The chain uses TRBV11-2 and TRBJ2-1; 8 bases align to TRBD2. Germline V gene data show CDR1 as SGHAT and CDR2 as FQNNGV. The V gene end was trimmed by 5 bases and the J gene end by 2 bases; junction bases not matched to a gene: 11. This CDR3 contains 17 residues. CDR3 in amino acids: CASSRQGSGGTYNEQFF. In nucleotides, the CDR3 is TGTGCCAGCAGCCGCCAGGGAAGCGGGGGAACCTACAATGAGCAGTTCTTC.

The gene calls are TRBV5-1 and TRBJ1-1; D call uncertain. Trimming removed 4 bases at V and 0 bases at J, with 13 bases between. CDR3 length equals 15 residues. CDR1 and CDR2 from the germline V gene are SGHRS and YFSETQ. The CDR3 nucleotides read TGCGCCAGCAGCCAAGGAGGATATATGAACACTGAAGCTTTCTTT. Encoded protein: CASSQGGYMNTEAFF.

The gene calls are TRBV6-6 and TRBJ1-6, with TRBD1 matching over 7 bases. J gave up 3 bases and V 4 bases, and 6 bases lay outside the gene matches. There are 16 residues in the CDR3. Germline V gives CDR1 MNHNY, CDR2 SVGAGI (reference sequence). The CDR3 loop reads CASSSDTGVYNSPLHF. CDR3 DNA sequence: TGTGCCAGCAGTTCCGACACAGGGGTCTATAATTCACCCCTCCACTTT.

This clone was recorded a few times. The chain couples TRBV4-1 to TRBJ1-4; maybe TRBD1 (5 bases). Germline CDR1 and CDR2: MGHRA and YSYEKL. The CDR3 spans 15 residues. The germline V and J ends were trimmed by 3 bases and 8 bases, with 16 bases remaining between them. The CDR3 loop reads CASSHLTVAGEKLFF. CDR3 bases: TGCGCCAGCAGCCACCTGACAGTGGCGGGGGAAAAACTGTTTTTT.

V gene TRBV7-6 combines with J gene TRBJ2-5; 8 bases map to TRBD2. Germline assignment: CDR1 SGHVS and CDR2 FNYEAQ. This CDR3 is 16 amino acids long. Losses at the gene ends were 1 base for V and 0 bases for J; bases not matched to a gene: 4. CDR3 residues: CASSLGAGGHQETQYF. The CDR3 DNA reads TGTGCCAGCAGCTTAGGGGCGGGGGGACACCAAGAGACCCAGTACTTC.

J is TRBJ1-3 and V is TRBV11-2; D unclear. This CDR3 is 15 amino acids long. Germline-derived CDR1 and CDR2 are SGHAT and FQNNGV. The V and J ends lost 3 bases and 0 bases respectively, with 9 bases between them. The DNA for the CDR3 is TGTGCCAGCAGCTTCTTAACCAGCTCTGGAAACACCATATATTTT. It translates to CASSFLTSSGNTIYF. The full variable domain, in which reference TRBV11-2 and TRBJ1-3 provide the parts outside the CDR3, is EAGVAQSPRYKIIEKRQSVAFWCNPISGHATLYWYQQILGQGPKLLIQFQNNGVVDDSQLPKDRFSAERLKGVDSTLKIQPAKLEDSAVYLCASSFLTSSGNTIYFGEGSWLTVV.

The V and J genes are TRBV2 and TRBJ2-3; D gene unclear. The CDR3 extends over 14 amino acids. CDR1 is SNHLY and CDR2 is FYNNEI in the germline V gene. V was shortened by 3 bases and J by 0 bases, with 7 bases between the two germline ends. The CDR3 spells CASSDSTSTDTQYF. The CDR3 DNA is TGTGCCAGCAGTGACTCCACTAGCACAGATACGCAGTATTTT.

This clone was counted only a few times. V and J are TRBV18 and TRBJ1-2; D is uncertain. V dropped 3 bases and J dropped 8 bases, with 16 bases sitting between them. CDR1 is KGHSH, CDR2 LQKENI, per germline. The CDR3 has 14 amino acids. Here the CDR3 DNA reads TGTGCCAGCTCACCCAATAGCGTGGGGAACGGCTACACCTTC. Protein: CASSPNSVGNGYTF.

The chain links TRBV15 to TRBJ2-1, with 9 positions matching TRBD1. Trimming cost V 0 bases and J 5 bases; bases outside gene matches: 11. CDR3 length equals 18 residues. CDR1 LNHNV and CDR2 YYDKDF come from the germline V gene (reference sequence). In nucleotides, the CDR3 is TGTGCCACCAGCAGAGATCTCTTGGCGGGACAGGGCAACAATGAGCAGTTCTTC. Amino acids: CATSRDLLAGQGNNEQFF.

This clone was seen more than once but under ten times. V usage is TRBV5-1 and J usage is TRBJ2-3; D ambiguous. V was cut by 3 bases and J by 6 bases, with 11 bases left in between. Per the germline V gene, CDR1 is SGHRS and CDR2 is YFSETQ. The CDR3 covers 13 residues. This CDR3 is CASSWFARDTQYF. The DNA for the CDR3 is TGCGCCAGCAGCTGGTTCGCCCGGGATACGCAGTATTTT.

This clone has only a few counts. This chain links TRBV27 with TRBJ1-5; D possibly corresponds to TRBD1 (6 bases). The CDR3 runs 16 residues. Trimming removed 5 bases at V and 3 bases at J, with 17 bases between. Germline assignment: CDR1 MNHEY and CDR2 SMNVEV (reference sequence). The DNA of the CDR3 is TGTGCCAGCAGTCCCCAGACAGGCAGAATCAATCAGCCCCAGCATTTT. This codes for CASSPQTGRINQPQHF.

This clone turned up a few times. V and J are TRBV5-4 and TRBJ1-2, with TRBD1 as a possible D gene (6 bases). CDR1 is SGHNT and CDR2 is YYREEE in the germline V gene (reference sequence). The CDR3 is made up of 14 amino acids. With 3 bases removed from V and 2 bases from J, the gap between germline ends came to 11 bases. CDR3 sequence: CASSSLQGNYGYTF. The CDR3 DNA follows: TGTGCCAGCAGCTCTTTACAGGGAAACTATGGCTACACCTTC. The full variable domain, with the rest looked up from reference TRBV5-4 and TRBJ1-2, is ETGVTQSPTHLIKTRGQQVTLRCSSQSGHNTVSWYQQALGQGPQFIFQYYREEENGRGNFPPRFSGLQFPNYSSELNVNALELDDSALYLCASSSLQGNYGYTFGSGTRLTVV.

This clone has a handful of counts. The chain links TRBV6-5 to TRBJ1-1, with D possibly TRBD1 on 5 matching bases. CDR3 length equals 13 residues. Trimming removed 7 bases from V and 1 base from J, with 10 bases in between. In germline, CDR1 is MNHEY, CDR2 SVGAGI. The CDR3 reads CASTTDQNTEAFF. The CDR3 DNA sequence: TGTGCCAGCACGACAGACCAGAACACTGAAGCTTTCTTT.

The rearrangement joins TRBV7-9 to TRBJ1-1; maybe TRBD1 (6 bases). The CDR3 contains 15 residues. Trimming took off 3 bases at V and 1 base at J, with 12 bases between the two ends. CDR1 and CDR2 from the germline V gene are SEHNR and FQNEAQ (reference sequence). The CDR3 nucleotides read TGTGCCAGCAGCTTGCATAAAGGGGGGAACACTGAAGCTTTCTTT. Protein: CASSLHKGGNTEAFF.